The 7 T cell receptor beta chains in this list originate from one sample, sequenced in a study of CD8+CD57+ T cells in acquired aplastic anemia. Flow cytometry had shown expanded CD8+CD57+ cells in the patients chosen for sequencing. CDR3 and TCR beta VDJ profiling relied on a genomic DNA template. TCRdb independently ran MiXCR on the reads; one entry per CDR3 protein. The sample lists 150,000 to 200,000 distinct CDR3 sequences; about 45% were seen once. The sample taken for sequencing was sorted CD4+, CD8+, or CD8+CD57+ T cells (not recorded which) from PBMCs. These receptors came from a human donor with aplastic anemia.

Regarding this clonotype: Likely a read error: the CDR3 ends without its conserved phenylalanine or tryptophan. J is TRBJ2-5 and V is TRBV29-1; D is ambiguous. Germline CDR1 and CDR2: SQVTM and ANQGSEA. Trimming cost V 6 bases and J 4 bases, with 15 bases left between them. The CDR3 is 13 residues long. The CDR3 sequence: CSVEQSWRETQYS. CDR3 bases: TGCAGCGTAGAACAGAGTTGGAGAGAGACCCAGTACTCC.

V and J are TRBV5-1 and TRBJ2-7, with D possibly being TRBD1 (5 bases). CDR1 is SGHRS, CDR2 YFSETQ, per germline. V lost 0 bases and J lost 1, with 8 bases in between. The CDR3 is 14 amino acids. CDR3 nucleotides: TGCGCCAGCAGCTTGGAACAGGCATCCTACGAGCAGTACTTC. Translated: CASSLEQASYEQYF.

The CDR3 spells CSARDRSSTQYF. The DNA for the CDR3 is TGCAGTGCTAGGGACAGAAGTTCGACCCAGTACTTC. This chain joins TRBV20-1 and TRBJ2-5; D might be TRBD1 (6 bases). The V and J ends lost 3 bases and 7 bases respectively, with 12 bases between them. CDR1 and CDR2 from the germline V gene are DFQATT and SNEGSKA (reference sequence). The CDR3 consists of 12 residues.

This rearrangement joins TRBV6-1 to TRBJ2-7, with 8 bases that match TRBD2. V lost 10 bases and J lost 5; bases outside the gene matches: 10. The germline V gene has CDR1 MNHNS and CDR2 SASEGT. CDR3 length equals 13 residues. The CDR3 here is CATRGGGLNEQYF. DNA of the CDR3: TGTGCCACCCGGGGCGGGGGGCTGAACGAGCAGTACTTC.

About this clonotype itself: A read error may be the cause here, since a much bigger clone is one base away. This chain uses TRBV5-4 with TRBJ1-1; 9 bases align to TRBD1. With V trimmed by 4 bases and J by 7 bases, 8 bases remained unmatched. This CDR3 spans 14 amino acids. Germline CDR1 is SGHNT and CDR2 is YYREEE (reference sequence). The CDR3 region has the DNA TGTGCCAGCAGCCCTACAGGGGGCTCGTTTGAAGCTTTCTTT. Amino acids: CASSPTGGSFEAFF.

The V gene is TRBV29-1, the J gene TRBJ1-3, with a possible D match to TRBD1 (5 bases). V was shortened by 7 bases and J by 1 base, with 11 bases between the two germline ends. Looked up from germline, CDR1 is SQVTM and CDR2 is ANQGSEA. CDR3 size: 13 residues. In nucleotides, the CDR3 is TGCAGCGCCTCACAGGCATCTGGAAACACCATATATTTT. It yields the protein CSASQASGNTIYF.

This clonotype was found a few times. The chain combines TRBV7-6 with TRBJ2-1; D is ambiguous. V was pared by 2 bases and J by 5 bases, with 16 bases between. The germline V gene has CDR1 SGHVS and CDR2 FNYEAQ. The CDR3 is 16 amino acids. In DNA form, the CDR3 reads TGTGCCAGCAGCTTAACTCAGCGAGAGCTAGACAATGAGCAGTTCTTC. Encoded protein: CASSLTQRELDNEQFF.